The following is a T cell receptor (beta chain) sequence with its context. Here immunoSEQ multiplex PCR was the method, and the copy in TCRdb shows in-frame clones only, minus some. The sample has tens of thousands of clones; approximately 92% are singletons. These data belong to a study of T cell changes during pregnancy in multiple sclerosis. Germline V gene data show CDR1 as MNHNY and CDR2 as SVGAGI (reference sequence). The CDR3 runs 15 residues. The V and J ends lost 6 bases and 0 bases respectively, with 12 bases between them. The TCR comes from a female donor with multiple sclerosis, enrolled in a pregnancy study. The material was CD4+ T cells from peripheral blood mononuclear cells, obtained in the third trimester of pregnancy. The chain carries TRBV6-6 and TRBJ2-1, with a possible D match to TRBD1 (5 bases). The CDR3 DNA follows: TGTGCCAGCAGATTAGGGGCGAGCTCCTACAATGAGCAGTTCTTC. This translates into CASRLGASSYNEQFF.